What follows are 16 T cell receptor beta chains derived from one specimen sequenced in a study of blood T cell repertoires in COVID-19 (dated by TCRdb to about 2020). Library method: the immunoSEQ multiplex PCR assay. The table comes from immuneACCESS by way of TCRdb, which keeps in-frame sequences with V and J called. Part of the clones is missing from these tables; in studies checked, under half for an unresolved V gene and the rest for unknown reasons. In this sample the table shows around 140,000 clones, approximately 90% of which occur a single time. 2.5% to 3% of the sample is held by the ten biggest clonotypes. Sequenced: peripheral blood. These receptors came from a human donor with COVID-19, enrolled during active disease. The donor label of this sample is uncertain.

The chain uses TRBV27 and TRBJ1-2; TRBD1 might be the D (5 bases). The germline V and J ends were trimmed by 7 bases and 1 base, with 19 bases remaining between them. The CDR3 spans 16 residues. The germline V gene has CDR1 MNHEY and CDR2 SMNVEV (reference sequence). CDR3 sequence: CASKGNRGSHNYGYTF. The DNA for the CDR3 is TGTGCCAGCAAAGGTAACCGGGGGTCGCATAACTATGGCTACACCTTC.

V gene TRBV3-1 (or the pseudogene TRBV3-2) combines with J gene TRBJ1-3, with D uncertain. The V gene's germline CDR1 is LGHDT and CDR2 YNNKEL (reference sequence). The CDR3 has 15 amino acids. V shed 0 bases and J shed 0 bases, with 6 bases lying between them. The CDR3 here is CASSQDALSGNTIYF. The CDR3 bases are TGTGCCAGCAGCCAAGATGCGCTCTCTGGAAACACCATATATTTT.

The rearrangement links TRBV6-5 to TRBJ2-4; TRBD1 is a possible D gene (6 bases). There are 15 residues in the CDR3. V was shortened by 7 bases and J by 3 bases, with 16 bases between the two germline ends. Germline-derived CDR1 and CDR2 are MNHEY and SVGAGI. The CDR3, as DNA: TGTGCCAGCACCGAACGTGAGACAGGCAAAAACATTCAGTACTTC. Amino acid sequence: CASTERETGKNIQYF.

The CDR3 sequence: CASSTPGTAKGGTEAFF. CDR3 sequence (DNA): TGCGCCAGCAGCACCCCCGGGACAGCCAAGGGAGGCACTGAAGCTTTCTTT. The genes are TRBV5-1 and TRBJ1-1; 7 bases are shared with TRBD1. The CDR3 is made up of 17 amino acids. The V gene's germline CDR1 is SGHRS and CDR2 YFSETQ. Trimming cost V 4 bases and J 4 bases; bases outside gene matches: 16.

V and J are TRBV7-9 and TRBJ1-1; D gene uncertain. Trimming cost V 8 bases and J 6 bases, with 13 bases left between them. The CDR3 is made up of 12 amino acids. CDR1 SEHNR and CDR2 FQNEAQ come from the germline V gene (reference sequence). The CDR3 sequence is CASHQNIAEAFF. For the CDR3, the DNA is TGTGCCAGCCATCAGAATATTGCTGAAGCTTTCTTT.

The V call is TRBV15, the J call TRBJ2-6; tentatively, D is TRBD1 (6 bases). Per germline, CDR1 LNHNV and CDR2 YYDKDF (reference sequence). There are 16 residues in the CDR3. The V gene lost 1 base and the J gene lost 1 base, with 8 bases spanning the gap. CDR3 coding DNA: TGTGCCACCAGCAGAGGTGGGACATCTGGGGCCAACGTCCTGACTTTC. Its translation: CATSRGGTSGANVLTF.

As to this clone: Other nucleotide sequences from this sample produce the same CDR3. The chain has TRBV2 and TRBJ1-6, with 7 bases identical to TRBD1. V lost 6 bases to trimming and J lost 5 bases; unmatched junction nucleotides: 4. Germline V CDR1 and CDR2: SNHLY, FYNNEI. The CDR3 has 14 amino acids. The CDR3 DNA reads TGTGCCAGCAGCCGGGACAGAGATAATTCACCCCTCCACTTT. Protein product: CASSRDRDNSPLHF.

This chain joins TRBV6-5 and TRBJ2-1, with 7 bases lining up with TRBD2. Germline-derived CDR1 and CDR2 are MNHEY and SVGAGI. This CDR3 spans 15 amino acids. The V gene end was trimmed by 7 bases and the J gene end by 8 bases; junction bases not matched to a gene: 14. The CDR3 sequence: CASTRSWEGADEQFF. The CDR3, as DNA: TGTGCCAGCACCCGATCGTGGGAGGGCGCGGATGAGCAGTTCTTC.

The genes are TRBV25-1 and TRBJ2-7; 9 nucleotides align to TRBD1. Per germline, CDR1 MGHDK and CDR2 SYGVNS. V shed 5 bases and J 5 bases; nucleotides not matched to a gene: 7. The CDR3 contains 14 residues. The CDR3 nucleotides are TGTGCCAGCAGTCGGACAGGGGCCTACCACGAGCAGTACTTC. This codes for CASSRTGAYHEQYF.

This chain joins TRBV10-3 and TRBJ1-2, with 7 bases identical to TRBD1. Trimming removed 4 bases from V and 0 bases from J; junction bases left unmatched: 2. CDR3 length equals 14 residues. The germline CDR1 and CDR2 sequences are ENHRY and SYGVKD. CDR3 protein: CAISAGTANYGYTF. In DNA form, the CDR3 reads TGTGCCATCAGTGCTGGGACAGCTAACTATGGCTACACCTTC.

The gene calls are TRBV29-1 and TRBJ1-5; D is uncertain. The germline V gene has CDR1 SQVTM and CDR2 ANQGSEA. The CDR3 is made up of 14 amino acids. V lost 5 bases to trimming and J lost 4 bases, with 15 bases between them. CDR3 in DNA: TGCAGCGTTCGTCGGAGAGACCCGAATCAGCCCCAGCATTTT. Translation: CSVRRRDPNQPQHF.

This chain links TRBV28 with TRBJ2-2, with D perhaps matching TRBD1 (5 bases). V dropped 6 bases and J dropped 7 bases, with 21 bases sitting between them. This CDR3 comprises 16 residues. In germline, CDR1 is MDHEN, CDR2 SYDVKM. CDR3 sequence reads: CASREWADTQGGELFF. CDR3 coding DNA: TGTGCCAGCAGGGAGTGGGCCGATACTCAGGGCGGGGAGCTGTTTTTT.

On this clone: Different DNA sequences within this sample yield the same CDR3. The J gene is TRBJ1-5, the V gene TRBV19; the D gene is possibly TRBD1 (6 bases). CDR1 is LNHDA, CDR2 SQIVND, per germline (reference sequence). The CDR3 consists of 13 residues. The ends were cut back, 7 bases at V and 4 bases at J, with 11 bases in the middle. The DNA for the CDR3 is TGTGCCAGTAACCCGCAGGGGAATCAGCCCCAGCATTTT. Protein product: CASNPQGNQPQHF.

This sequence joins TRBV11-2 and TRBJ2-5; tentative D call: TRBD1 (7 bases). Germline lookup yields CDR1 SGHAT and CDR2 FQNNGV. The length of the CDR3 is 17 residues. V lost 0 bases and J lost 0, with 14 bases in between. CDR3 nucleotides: TGTGCCAGCAGCTTAGACCGGGGGACAGCGTACCAAGAGACCCAGTACTTC. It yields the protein CASSLDRGTAYQETQYF.

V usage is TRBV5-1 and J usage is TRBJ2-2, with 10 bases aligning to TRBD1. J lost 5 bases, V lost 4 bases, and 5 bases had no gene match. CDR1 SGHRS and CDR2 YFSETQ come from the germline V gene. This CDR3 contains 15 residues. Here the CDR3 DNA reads TGCGCCAGCAGCCGCGGGACAGGGGAGACCGGGGAGCTGTTTTTT. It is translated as CASSRGTGETGELFF. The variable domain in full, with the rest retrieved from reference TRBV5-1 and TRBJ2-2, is KAGVTQTPRYLIKTRGQQVTLSCSPISGHRSVSWYQQTPGQGLQFLFEYFSETQRNKGNFPGRFSGRQFSNSRSEMNVSTLELGDSALYLCASSRGTGETGELFFGEGSRLTVL.

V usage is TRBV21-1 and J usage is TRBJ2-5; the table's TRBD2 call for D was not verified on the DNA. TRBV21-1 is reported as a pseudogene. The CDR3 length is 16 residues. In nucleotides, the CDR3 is TGTGCCAGCAGCACCCGACTAGCGGGGCGCCAAGAGACCCAGTACTTC. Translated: CASSTRLAGRQETQYF.